Sequencing of this T cell receptor beta chain was carried out in a study of cytomegalovirus exposure and HLA in healthy donors. Study-level points and caveats: A later analysis reportedly found fewer N-insertions in an Asian-associated ancestry cluster than the roughly 700-donor mean.

Use of 60 Vbeta and 13 Jbeta primers characterized the PCR. Profiling relied on immunoSEQ multiplex PCR, and the TCRdb table lists in-frame clones only, not all of them. Of around 160,000 clones listed, 60% to 80% are singletons. Regarding this clone: Antigen unknown.

The sequenced sample consisted of PBMCs. The clonotype originates from a woman in her thirties or forties in good health and CMV-seropositive.

The CDR3 nucleotides read TGTGCCAGCAGCATTACCCTCTACGGGGGGCCTTCCTACGAGCAGTACTTC. Its translation is CASSITLYGGPSYEQYF. This chain links TRBV21-1 with TRBJ2-7; the DNA was not compared with TRBD2, the D call given in the table. TRBV21-1 is a recognized pseudogene. The CDR3 sequence is 17 residues long.